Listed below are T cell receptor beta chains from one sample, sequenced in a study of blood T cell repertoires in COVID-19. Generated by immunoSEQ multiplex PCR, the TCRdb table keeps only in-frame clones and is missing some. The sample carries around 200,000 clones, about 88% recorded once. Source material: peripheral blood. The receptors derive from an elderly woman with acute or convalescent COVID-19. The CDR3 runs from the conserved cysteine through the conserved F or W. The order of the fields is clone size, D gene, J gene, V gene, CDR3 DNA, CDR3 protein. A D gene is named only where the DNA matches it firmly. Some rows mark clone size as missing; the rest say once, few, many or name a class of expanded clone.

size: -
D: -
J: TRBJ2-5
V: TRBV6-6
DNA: TGTGCCAGCAGAGCAGGGATAAGGACGGAGACCCAGTACTTC
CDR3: CASRAGIRTETQYF

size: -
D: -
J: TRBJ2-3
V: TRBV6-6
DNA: TGTGCCAGCAGTTACCGGGGTAGGGCCACAGATACGCAGTATTTT
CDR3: CASSYRGRATDTQYF

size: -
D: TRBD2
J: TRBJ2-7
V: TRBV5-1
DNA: TGCGCCAGCAGCCGCACCCTTACTAGCGCCTCCTACGAGCAGTACTTC
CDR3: CASSRTLTSASYEQYF

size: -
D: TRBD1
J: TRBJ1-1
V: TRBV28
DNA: TGTGCCAGCCTCCGGGACAGGGGTGGAGGGGACACTGAAGCTTTCTTT
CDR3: CASLRDRGGGDTEAFF

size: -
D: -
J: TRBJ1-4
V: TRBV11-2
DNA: TGTGCCAGCAGCGCTACAGGGACCGAAACTAATGAAAAACTGTTTTTT
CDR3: CASSATGTETNEKLFF

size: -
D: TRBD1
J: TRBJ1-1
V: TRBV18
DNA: TGTGCCGGATGGACAGGGGGTGTGGGAACTGAAGCTTTCTTT
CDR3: CAGWTGGVGTEAFF

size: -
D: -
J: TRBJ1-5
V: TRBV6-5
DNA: TGTGCCAGCACGGCAGGGTATTATCAGCCCCAGCATTTT
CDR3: CASTAGYYQPQHF

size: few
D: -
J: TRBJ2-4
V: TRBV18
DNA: TGTGCCAGCTCACCAAAGGCTGTCAGGTCCAACACTGAAAACATTCAGTACTTC
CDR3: CASSPKAVRSNTENIQYF

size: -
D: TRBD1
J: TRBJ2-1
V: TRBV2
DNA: TGTGCCAGCAGGATTCGGGACAGGGTCTACAATGAGCAGTTCTTC
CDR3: CASRIRDRVYNEQFF

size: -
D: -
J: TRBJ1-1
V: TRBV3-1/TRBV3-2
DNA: TGTGCCAGCAGCCCCCTCATCGGGAACACTGAAGCTTTCTTT
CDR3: CASSPLIGNTEAFF

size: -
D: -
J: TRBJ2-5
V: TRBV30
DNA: TGTGCCTGGAGTGGCGACCAAGAGACCCAGTACTTC
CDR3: CAWSGDQETQYF

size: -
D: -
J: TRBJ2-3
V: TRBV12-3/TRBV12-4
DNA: TGTGCCAGCAGTTTTCTCCGCGCGGTTACGCAGTATTTT
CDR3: CASSFLRAVTQYF

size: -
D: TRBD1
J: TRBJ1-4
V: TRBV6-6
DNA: TGTGCCAGCAGTCGATCCGGGACAGAAGAAAAACTGTTTTTT
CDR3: CASSRSGTEEKLFF

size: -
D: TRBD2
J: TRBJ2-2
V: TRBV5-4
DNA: TGTGCCAGCAACCGTTATGGGGCGGGGGGCACCGGGGAGCTGTTTTTT
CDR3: CASNRYGAGGTGELFF

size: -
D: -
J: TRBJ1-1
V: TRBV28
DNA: TGTGCCAGCAGTTTTGCGGGGCTGGATTCGGCTTTCTTT
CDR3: CASSFAGLDSAFF

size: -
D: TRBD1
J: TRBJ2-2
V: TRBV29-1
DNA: TGCAGCGTTTTCGGACAGGCGAACACCGGGGAGCTGTTTTTT
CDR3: CSVFGQANTGELFF

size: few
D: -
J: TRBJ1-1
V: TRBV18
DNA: TGTGCCAGCTCACCACGTATCGGAGAAACTGAAGCTTTCTTT
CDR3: CASSPRIGETEAFF

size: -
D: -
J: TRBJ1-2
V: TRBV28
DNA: TGTGCCAGCAGTTTAGGCTCGCCTCGCGGGTGGGGCTACACCTTC
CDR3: CASSLGSPRGWGYTF

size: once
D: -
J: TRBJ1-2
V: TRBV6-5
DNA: TGTGCCAGCGGACGTGGGGGCGGGGGCTCTGGCTACACCTTC
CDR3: CASGRGGGGSGYTF

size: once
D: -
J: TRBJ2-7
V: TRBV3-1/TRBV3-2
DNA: TGTGCCAGCAGCACGGGCCCGGGAGTGGGGTACGAGCAGTACTTC
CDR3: CASSTGPGVGYEQYF

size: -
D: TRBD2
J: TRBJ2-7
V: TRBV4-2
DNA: TGTGCCAGCAGCCAAACTAGCGGAACCCCCTACGAGCAGTACTTC
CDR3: CASSQTSGTPYEQYF

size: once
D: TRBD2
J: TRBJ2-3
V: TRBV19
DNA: TGTGCCAGCGGTGCTCCGGGACTAGCGGGAGTTTTGGATACGCAGTATTTT
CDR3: CASGAPGLAGVLDTQYF

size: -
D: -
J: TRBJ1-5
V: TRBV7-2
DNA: TGTGCCAGCAGCTCCCGCCGGGACACCGCCCAGCATTTT
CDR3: CASSSRRDTAQHF

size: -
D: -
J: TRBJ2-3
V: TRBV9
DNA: TGTGCCAGCAGCCCGGGGTTGGATACGCAGTATTTT
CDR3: CASSPGLDTQYF

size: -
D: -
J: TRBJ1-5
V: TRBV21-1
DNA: TGTGCCAGCAGCAAAAGACACCCTGGTTATCAGCCCCAGCATTTT
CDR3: CASSKRHPGYQPQHF

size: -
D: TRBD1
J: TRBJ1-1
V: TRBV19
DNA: TGTGCCAGTAAATCCGGGACAGGGAATGGTGAAGCTTTCTTT
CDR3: CASKSGTGNGEAFF

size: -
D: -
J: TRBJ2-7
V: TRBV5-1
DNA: TGCGCCAGCAGCGTCGGGACTGGGCGCGAGCAGTACTTC
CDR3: CASSVGTGREQYF

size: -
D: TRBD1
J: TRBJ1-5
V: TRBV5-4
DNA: TGTGCCAGCAGCGTGGACGGGACAGGGAATCAGCCCCAGCATTTT
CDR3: CASSVDGTGNQPQHF

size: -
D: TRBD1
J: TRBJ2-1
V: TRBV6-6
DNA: TGTGCCAGCAAAACAGGGGGCAGGGTTAACAATGAGCAGTTCTTC
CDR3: CASKTGGRVNNEQFF

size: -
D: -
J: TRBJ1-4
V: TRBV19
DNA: TGTGCCAGTAGTTCGGGTGGGGCAGCTAATGAAAAACTGTTTTTT
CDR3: CASSSGGAANEKLFF

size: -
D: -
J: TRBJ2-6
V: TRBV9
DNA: TGTGCCAGCAGCTCCAGGGTAAGGGCCGGGGCCAACGTCCTGACTTTC
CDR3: CASSSRVRAGANVLTF